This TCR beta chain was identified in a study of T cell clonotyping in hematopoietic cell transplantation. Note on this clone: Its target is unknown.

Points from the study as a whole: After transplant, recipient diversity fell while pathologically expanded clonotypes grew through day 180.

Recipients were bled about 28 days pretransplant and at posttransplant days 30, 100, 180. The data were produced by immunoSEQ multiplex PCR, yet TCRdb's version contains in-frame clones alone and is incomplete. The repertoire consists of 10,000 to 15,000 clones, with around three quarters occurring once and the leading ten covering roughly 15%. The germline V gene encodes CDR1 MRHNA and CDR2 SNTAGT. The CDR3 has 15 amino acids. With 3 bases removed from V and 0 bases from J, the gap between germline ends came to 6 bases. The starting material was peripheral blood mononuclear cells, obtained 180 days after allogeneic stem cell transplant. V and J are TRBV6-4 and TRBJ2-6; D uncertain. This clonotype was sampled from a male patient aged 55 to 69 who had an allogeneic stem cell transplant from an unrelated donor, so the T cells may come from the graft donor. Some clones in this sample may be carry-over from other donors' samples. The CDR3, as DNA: TGTGCCAGCAGTGAGCGTTTCTCTGGGGCCAACGTCCTGACTTTC. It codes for CASSERFSGANVLTF.